The present TCR beta chain was sequenced within a study of blood T cell repertoires in COVID-19 (dated by TCRdb to about 2020). As for the study more broadly: Samples covering the acute and convalescent phases of COVID-19 were provided by collaborators in the United States, Italy and Spain. The prospective study material was composed of cDNA or gDNA derived from T cells, B-cell-depleted T cells, or PBMCs. The dataset comprised deeply sampled blood TCRbeta repertoires from subjects exposed to, actively infected with, or recovered from COVID-19. The repertoires were released in a freely available public database intended as a resource for research on the immune response to SARS-CoV-2. The samples were drawn from the first 160 participants of the ongoing ImmuneRACE study and from 950 to 1,500 subjects provided by 6 global collaborators. The sample metadata nearly always contained a de-identified subject ID, COVID-19 status, age in years and sex. Where available, HLA class I and class II types were taken from metadata supplied by the sample provider and were not determined by assay-based typing.

In regard to this clone: Its antigen has not been determined. No much larger clonotype is one base removed from it; base qualities were not supplied.

TCRbeta CDR3 regions were amplified from genomic DNA using the immunoSEQ Assay, a bias-controlled multiplex PCR. In the source study's methods: The number of nucleated cells in each sample was estimated by amplification of reference gene primers within the assay. Sequence reads were collapsed and filtered to measure the absolute abundance of every unique TCRbeta CDR3 rearrangement. Productive Simpson clonality was computed per sample as the square root of Simpson's diversity index over productive rearrangements. Imported from immuneACCESS, the table was reduced by TCRdb to in-frame sequences with V and J called. These copies leave out some clones; in studies compared against another copy, an unresolved V gene accounts for under half, and the cause of the remainder is not known. That table is the source of V, J and clone size, and D and trimming were worked out from the DNA. Across this sample there are some 100,000 clones, with less than 85% seen only once. The top ten clonotypes cover 3.5% to 5% of the sample.

Each collaborating institution followed its own protocols to collect whole blood in K2EDTA tubes. For TCRbeta analysis, collaborators shipped samples in one of three forms: frozen whole blood, isolated PBMCs, or DNA extracted from either of those sample types. What the research found in general, with its limitations: How much clinical and demographic metadata was included differed by source and by participant, and the metadata was provided uncurated.

After removal of 9 bases from V and 10 bases from J, the junction retains 10 bases not matched to a gene. The CDR3 starts with the cysteine, ends with the phenylalanine, and has 13 residues. Solely the CDR3 DNA is kept, with 39 bases framed from the first base. From a lookup of the germline V gene, CDR1 and CDR2 are KGHDR and SFDVKD. Sequences were obtained from peripheral blood. This receptor was taken from a human donor in a cohort sampled during active or convalescent COVID-19. The chain joins TRBV24-1 to TRBJ2-1, with TRBD1 matching 8 junction bases. The nucleotide sequence reads as follows: TGTGCCACCGAGGGGCCGGACAGGGTCGAGCAGTTCTTC. It specifies CATEGPDRVEQFF.